These T cell receptor beta chains were read from a single sample in a study of T cell repertoires in cytomegalovirus infection. TCRdb re-analysed the reads in MiXCR, keeping a single row per CDR3 protein. The table lists hundreds of thousands of distinct CDR3 sequences, less than 25% of them singletons. The sample was CD8+ T cells from PBMCs. Receptors were obtained from a human donor in good health (CMV status not recorded). Some clones in this sample may be carry-over from other donors' samples. Each CDR3 is given with its conserved first and last residue. The D gene is left open where the match is weak. Clone size is not always given. Where it is, it says once, few, many or a class for expanded clones.

D: -; J: TRBJ2-4; V: TRBV7-8; size: many; CDR3: CASSLEVGMENIQYF; DNA: TGTGCCAGCAGCTTAGAAGTGGGCATGGAAAACATTCAGTACTTC
D: TRBD2; J: TRBJ2-1; V: TRBV12-3/TRBV12-4; size: -; CDR3: CASSLSRAGPYNEQFF; DNA: TGTGCCAGCAGTTTGTCCCGAGCGGGGCCCTACAATGAGCAGTTCTTC
D: -; J: TRBJ1-1; V: TRBV20-1; size: -; CDR3: CSARHRYEAFF; DNA: TGCAGTGCTAGGCACCGATATGAAGCTTTCTTT
D: -; J: TRBJ1-1; V: TRBV10-2; size: few; CDR3: CASSGAPGHRLNTEAFF; DNA: TGCGCCAGCAGTGGGGCCCCAGGACACCGGCTTAACACTGAAGCTTTCTTT
D: -; J: TRBJ2-3; V: TRBV7-8; size: many; CDR3: CASSLNRAPRDTQYF; DNA: TGTGCCAGCAGCTTAAACAGGGCCCCCAGGGATACGCAGTATTTT
D: -; J: TRBJ1-2; V: TRBV27; size: -; CDR3: CASSLCKGCEGSYTF; DNA: TGTGCCAGCAGTTTATGTAAAGGGTGTGAAGGTAGCTACACCTTC
D: -; J: TRBJ1-2; V: TRBV7-2; size: many; CDR3: CASSSRYWEGGYTF; DNA: TGTGCCAGCAGCTCCCGGTACTGGGAAGGAGGCTACACCTTC
D: -; J: TRBJ2-1; V: TRBV15; size: -; CDR3: CATRDSQVGQFF; DNA: TGTGCCACCAGAGACTCCCAGGTTGGGCAGTTCTTC
D: TRBD1; J: TRBJ2-5; V: TRBV14; size: few; CDR3: CASSQEKGAKQETQYF; DNA: TGTGCCAGCAGCCAAGAAAAGGGGGCGAAGCAAGAGACCCAGTACTTC
D: -; J: TRBJ1-2; V: TRBV7-9; size: few; CDR3: CASSLIGEAYGYTF; DNA: TGTGCCAGCAGCTTAATCGGGGAGGCCTATGGCTACACCTTC
D: TRBD2; J: TRBJ2-3; V: TRBV19; size: -; CDR3: CASSISGGRDTQYF; DNA: TGTGCCAGTAGTATTAGCGGGGGGCGGGATACGCAGTATTTT
D: -; J: TRBJ1-1; V: TRBV4-1; size: few; CDR3: CASSQPTMNTEAFF; DNA: TGCGCCAGCAGCCAACCCACTATGAACACTGAAGCTTTCTTT
D: -; J: TRBJ2-2; V: TRBV28; size: -; CDR3: CASSPPPPSGATLTGELFF; DNA: TGTGCCAGCAGTCCCCCCCCCCCGTCGGGTGCCACCCTCACCGGGGAGCTGTTTTTT
D: TRBD2; J: TRBJ2-5; V: TRBV25-1; size: few; CDR3: CASSEYFWGGEETQYF; DNA: TGTGCCAGCAGTGAATATTTTTGGGGGGGGGAAGAGACCCAGTACTTC
D: -; J: TRBJ1-1; V: TRBV20-1; size: -; CDR3: CSARGPGGAEAFF; DNA: TGCAGTGCTAGAGGGCCGGGGGGGGCTGAAGCTTTCTTT
D: TRBD2; J: TRBJ2-1; V: TRBV7-2; size: many; CDR3: CASSLGLAGGYEQFF; DNA: TGTGCCAGCAGCTTAGGGCTAGCGGGGGGATATGAGCAGTTCTTC
D: -; J: TRBJ1-6; V: TRBV6-2/TRBV6-3; size: -; CDR3: CASTTGSWNSPLHF; DNA: TGTGCCAGCACAACGGGTAGTTGGAATTCACCCCTCCACTTT
D: -; J: TRBJ1-1; V: TRBV6-1; size: many; CDR3: CASAGLLNTEAFF; DNA: TGTGCCAGCGCCGGGCTCCTGAACACTGAAGCTTTCTTT
D: -; J: TRBJ2-5; V: TRBV2; size: few; CDR3: CASLGEAQYF; DNA: TGTGCCAGCTTGGGGGAGGCCCAGTACTTC
D: TRBD2; J: TRBJ2-1; V: TRBV20-1; size: few; CDR3: CSARDILAGGHNEQFF; DNA: TGCAGTGCTAGAGATATCCTAGCGGGGGGTCACAATGAGCAGTTCTTC
D: -; J: TRBJ2-1; V: TRBV12-3/TRBV12-4; size: few; CDR3: CASRGLAAVNEQFF; DNA: TGTGCCAGCAGAGGTCTCGCGGCGGTAAATGAGCAGTTCTTC
D: TRBD1; J: TRBJ1-5; V: TRBV27; size: few; CDR3: CASADRDSPWGNQPQHF; DNA: TGTGCCAGCGCCGACCGGGACAGTCCGTGGGGCAATCAGCCCCAGCATTTT
D: -; J: TRBJ2-1; V: TRBV12-5; size: -; CDR3: CASGPDTYNEQSF; DNA: TGTGCTAGTGGCCCTGACACGTACAATGAGCAGTCCTTC
D: -; J: TRBJ2-1; V: TRBV6-6; size: few; CDR3: CASGVGGPYNEQFF; DNA: TGTGCCAGTGGGGTCGGGGGGCCCTACAATGAGCAGTTCTTC